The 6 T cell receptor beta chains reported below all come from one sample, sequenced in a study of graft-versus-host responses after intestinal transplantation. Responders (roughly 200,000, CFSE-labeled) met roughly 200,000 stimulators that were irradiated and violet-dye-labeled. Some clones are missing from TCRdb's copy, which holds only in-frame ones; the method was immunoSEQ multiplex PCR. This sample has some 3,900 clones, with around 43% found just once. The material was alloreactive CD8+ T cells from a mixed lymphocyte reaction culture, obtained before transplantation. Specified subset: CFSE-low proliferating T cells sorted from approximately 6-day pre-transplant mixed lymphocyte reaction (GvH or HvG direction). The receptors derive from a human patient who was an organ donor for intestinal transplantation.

The CDR3, as DNA: TGCGCCAGCACCCACTCAGGGTCGAGCTCCTACGAGCAGTACTTC. Translation gives CASTHSGSSSYEQYF. The chain couples TRBV5-1 to TRBJ2-7; a weak D match, TRBD1 (5 bases). The germline gives CDR1 SGHRS, CDR2 YFSETQ. With 6 bases removed from V and 0 bases from J, the gap between germline ends came to 16 bases. The CDR3 sequence is 15 residues long.

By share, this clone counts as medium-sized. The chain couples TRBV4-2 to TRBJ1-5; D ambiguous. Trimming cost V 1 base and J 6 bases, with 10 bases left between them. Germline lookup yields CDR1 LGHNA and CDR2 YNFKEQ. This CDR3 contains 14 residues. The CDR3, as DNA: TGTGCCAGCAGCCAAGTGTGGGGAGTTCAGCCCCAGCATTTT. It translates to CASSQVWGVQPQHF.

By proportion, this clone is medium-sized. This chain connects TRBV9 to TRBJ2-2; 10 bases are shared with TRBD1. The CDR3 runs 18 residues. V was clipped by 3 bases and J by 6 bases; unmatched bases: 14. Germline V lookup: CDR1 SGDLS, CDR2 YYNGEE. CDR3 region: CASSAPPGQGKDSGELFF. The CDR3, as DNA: TGTGCCAGCAGCGCCCCGCCGGGACAGGGGAAAGATTCCGGGGAGCTGTTTTTT.

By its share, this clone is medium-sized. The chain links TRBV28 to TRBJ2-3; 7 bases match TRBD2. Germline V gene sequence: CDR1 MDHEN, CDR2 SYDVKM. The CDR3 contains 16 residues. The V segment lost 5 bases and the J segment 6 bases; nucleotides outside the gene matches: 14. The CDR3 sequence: CASSGGRGGLADTQYF. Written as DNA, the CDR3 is TGTGCCAGCAGTGGGGGTCGGGGAGGGCTTGCGGATACGCAGTATTTT.

The CDR3 nucleotides are TGTGCCAGCAGTTTCGGGACAGACAATTCACCCCTCCACTTT. This encodes CASSFGTDNSPLHF. The rearrangement links TRBV27 to TRBJ1-6, with 7 bases that match TRBD1. The CDR3 consists of 14 residues. Looked up from germline, CDR1 is MNHEY and CDR2 is SMNVEV (reference sequence). V shed 3 bases and J 7 bases; nucleotides not matched to a gene: 3.

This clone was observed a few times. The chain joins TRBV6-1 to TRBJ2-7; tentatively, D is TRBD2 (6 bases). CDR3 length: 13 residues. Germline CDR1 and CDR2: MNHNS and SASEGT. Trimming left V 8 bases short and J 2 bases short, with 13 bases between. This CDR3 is CASRGLTPYEQYF. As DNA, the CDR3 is TGTGCCAGCCGGGGACTTACCCCCTACGAGCAGTACTTC.